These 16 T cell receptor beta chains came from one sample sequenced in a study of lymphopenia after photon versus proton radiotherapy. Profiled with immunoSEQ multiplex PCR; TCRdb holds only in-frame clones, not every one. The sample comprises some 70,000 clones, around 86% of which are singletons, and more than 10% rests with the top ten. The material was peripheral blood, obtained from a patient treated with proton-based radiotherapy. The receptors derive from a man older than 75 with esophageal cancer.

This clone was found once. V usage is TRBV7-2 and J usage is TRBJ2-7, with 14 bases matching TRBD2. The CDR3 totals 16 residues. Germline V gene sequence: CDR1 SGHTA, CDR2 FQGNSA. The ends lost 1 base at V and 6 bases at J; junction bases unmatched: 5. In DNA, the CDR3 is TGTGCCAGCAGCTTAGTCATCGGGACTAGCGGGAGCGAGCAGTACTTC. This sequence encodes CASSLVIGTSGSEQYF.

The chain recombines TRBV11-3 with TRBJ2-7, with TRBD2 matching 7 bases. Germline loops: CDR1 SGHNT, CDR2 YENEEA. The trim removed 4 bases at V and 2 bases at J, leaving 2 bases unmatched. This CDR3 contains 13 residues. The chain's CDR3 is CASSYGLAYEQYF. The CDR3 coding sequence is TGTGCCAGCAGCTACGGACTAGCCTACGAGCAGTACTTC.

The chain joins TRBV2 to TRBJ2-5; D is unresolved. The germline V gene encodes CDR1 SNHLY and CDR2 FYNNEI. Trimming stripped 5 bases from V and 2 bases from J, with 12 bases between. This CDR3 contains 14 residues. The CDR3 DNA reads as TGTGCCAGCAGTCGACCGACTCTACAAGAGACCCAGTACTTC. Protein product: CASSRPTLQETQYF.

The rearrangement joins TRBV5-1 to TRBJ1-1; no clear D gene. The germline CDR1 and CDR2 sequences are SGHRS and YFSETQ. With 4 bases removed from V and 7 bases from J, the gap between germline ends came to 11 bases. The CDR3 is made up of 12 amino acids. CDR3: CASSTDGFEAFF. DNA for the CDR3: TGCGCCAGCAGCACGGACGGTTTTGAAGCTTTCTTT.

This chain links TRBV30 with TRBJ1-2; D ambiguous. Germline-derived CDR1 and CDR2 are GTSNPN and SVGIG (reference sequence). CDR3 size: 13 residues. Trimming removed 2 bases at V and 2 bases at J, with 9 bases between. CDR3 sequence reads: CAWSSTENYGYTF. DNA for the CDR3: TGTGCCTGGAGTTCCACTGAGAACTATGGCTACACCTTC.

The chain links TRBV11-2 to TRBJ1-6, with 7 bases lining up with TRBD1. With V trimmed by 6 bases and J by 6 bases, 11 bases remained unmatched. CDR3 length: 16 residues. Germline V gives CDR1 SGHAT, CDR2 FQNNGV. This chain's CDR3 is CASRPDRAPSNSPLHF. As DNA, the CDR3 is TGTGCCAGCAGACCTGACAGGGCCCCAAGTAATTCACCCCTCCACTTT.

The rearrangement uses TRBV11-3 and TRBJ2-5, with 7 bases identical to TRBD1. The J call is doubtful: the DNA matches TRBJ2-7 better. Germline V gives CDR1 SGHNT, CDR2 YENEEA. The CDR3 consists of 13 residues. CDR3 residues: CASSLAGTAEQYF. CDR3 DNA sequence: TGTGCCAGCAGCTTAGCCGGGACAGCCGAGCAGTACTTC.

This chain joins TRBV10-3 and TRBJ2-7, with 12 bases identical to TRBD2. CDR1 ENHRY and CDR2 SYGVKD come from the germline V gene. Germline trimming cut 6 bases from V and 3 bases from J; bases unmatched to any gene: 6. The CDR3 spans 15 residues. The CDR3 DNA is TGTGCCATCAGGGCCGGGACTAGCGGGTTCTACGAGCAGTACTTC. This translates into CAIRAGTSGFYEQYF.

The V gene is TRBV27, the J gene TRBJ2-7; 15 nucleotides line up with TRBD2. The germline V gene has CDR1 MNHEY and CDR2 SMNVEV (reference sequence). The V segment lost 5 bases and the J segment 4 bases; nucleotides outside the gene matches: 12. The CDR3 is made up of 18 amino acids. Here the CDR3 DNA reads TGTGCCAGCAGTCCCGGCGGACTAGCGGGGGGGCCTGGGTACGAGCAGTACTTC. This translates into CASSPGGLAGGPGYEQYF.

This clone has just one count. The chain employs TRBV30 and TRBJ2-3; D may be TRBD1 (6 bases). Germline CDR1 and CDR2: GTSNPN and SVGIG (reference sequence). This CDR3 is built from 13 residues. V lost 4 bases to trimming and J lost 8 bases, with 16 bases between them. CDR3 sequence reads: CAWTTGEPGTQYF. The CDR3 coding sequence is TGTGCCTGGACGACAGGTGAACCGGGTACGCAGTATTTT. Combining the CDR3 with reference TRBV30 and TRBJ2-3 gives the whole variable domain SQTIHQWPATLVQPVGSPLSLECTVEGTSNPNLYWYRQAAGRGLQLLFYSVGIGQISSEVPQNLSASRPQDRQFILSSKKLLLSDSGFYLCAWTTGEPGTQYFGPGTRLTVL.

The CDR3 region has the DNA TGTGCCAGCAGGGGATCTAGCGGGAACCCCTACAATGAGCAGTTCTTC. Encoded protein: CASRGSSGNPYNEQFF. The chain uses TRBV27 and TRBJ2-1, with 9 bases aligning to TRBD2. This CDR3 contains 16 residues. V shed 6 bases, J shed 2 bases, and the junction held 8 bases outside the gene matches. CDR1 is MNHEY and CDR2 is SMNVEV in the germline V gene (reference sequence).

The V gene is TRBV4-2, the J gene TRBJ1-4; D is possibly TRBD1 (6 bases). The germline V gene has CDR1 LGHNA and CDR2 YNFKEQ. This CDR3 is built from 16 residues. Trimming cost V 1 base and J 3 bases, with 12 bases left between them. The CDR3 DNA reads TGTGCCAGCAGCCAAGGGGGGCGGGGTCCTAATGAAAAACTGTTTTTT. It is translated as CASSQGGRGPNEKLFF.

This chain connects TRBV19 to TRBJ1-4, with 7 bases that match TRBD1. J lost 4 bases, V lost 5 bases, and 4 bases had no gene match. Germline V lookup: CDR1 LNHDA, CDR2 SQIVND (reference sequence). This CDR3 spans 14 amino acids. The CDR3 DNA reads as TGTGCCAGTAGTTCGGGACAGCTTAATGAAAAACTGTTTTTT. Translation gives CASSSGQLNEKLFF. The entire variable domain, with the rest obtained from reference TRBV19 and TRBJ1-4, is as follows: DGGITQSPKYLFRKEGQNVTLSCEQNLNHDAMYWYRQDPGQGLRLIYYSQIVNDFQKGDIAEGYSVSREKKESFPLTVTSAQKNPTAFYLCASSSGQLNEKLFFGSGTQLSVL.

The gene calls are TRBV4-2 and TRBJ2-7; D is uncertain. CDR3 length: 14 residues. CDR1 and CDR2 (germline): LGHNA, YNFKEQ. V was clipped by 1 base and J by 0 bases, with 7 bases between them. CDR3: CASSQVRSSYEQYF. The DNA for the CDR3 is TGTGCCAGCAGCCAAGTTAGGAGCTCCTACGAGCAGTACTTC.

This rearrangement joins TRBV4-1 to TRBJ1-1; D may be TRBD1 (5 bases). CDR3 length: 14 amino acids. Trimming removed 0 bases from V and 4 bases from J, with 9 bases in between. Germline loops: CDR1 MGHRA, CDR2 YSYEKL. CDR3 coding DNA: TGCGCCAGCAGCCAAGAACCAGGGCCCACTGAAGCTTTCTTT. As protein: CASSQEPGPTEAFF.

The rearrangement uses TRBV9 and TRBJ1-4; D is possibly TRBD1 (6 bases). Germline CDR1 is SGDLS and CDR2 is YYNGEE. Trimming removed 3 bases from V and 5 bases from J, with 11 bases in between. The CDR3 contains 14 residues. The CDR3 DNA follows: TGTGCCAGCAGCGAGACAGGAGGAAATGAAAAACTGTTTTTT. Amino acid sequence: CASSETGGNEKLFF.